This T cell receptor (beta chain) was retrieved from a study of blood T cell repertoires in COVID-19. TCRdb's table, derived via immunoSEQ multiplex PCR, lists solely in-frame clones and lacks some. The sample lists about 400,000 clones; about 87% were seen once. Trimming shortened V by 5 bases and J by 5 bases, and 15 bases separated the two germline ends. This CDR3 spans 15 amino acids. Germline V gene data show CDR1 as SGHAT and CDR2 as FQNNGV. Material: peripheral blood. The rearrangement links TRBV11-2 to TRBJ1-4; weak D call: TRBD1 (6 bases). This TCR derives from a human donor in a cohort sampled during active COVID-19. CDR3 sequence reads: CASSPRQAANEKLFF. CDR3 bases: TGTGCCAGCAGCCCCAGACAGGCCGCAAATGAAAAACTGTTTTTT.